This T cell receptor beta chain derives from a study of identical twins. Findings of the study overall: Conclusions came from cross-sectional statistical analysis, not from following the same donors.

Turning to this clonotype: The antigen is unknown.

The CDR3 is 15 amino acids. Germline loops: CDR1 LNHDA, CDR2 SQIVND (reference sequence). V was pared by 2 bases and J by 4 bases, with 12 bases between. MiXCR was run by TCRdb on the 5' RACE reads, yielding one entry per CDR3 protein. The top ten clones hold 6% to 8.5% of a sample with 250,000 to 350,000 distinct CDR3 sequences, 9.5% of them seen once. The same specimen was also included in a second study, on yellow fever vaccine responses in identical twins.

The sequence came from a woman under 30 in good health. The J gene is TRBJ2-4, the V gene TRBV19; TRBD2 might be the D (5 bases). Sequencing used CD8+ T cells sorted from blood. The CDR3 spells CASSITLGRKNIQYF. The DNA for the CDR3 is TGTGCCAGTAGTATAACTCTAGGGAGAAAAAACATTCAGTACTTC.